The 14 T cell receptor beta chains below come from one sample, sequenced in a study of blood T cells in healthy people across ages. PCR was performed a second time for about 7 to 11 cycles using a sample-barcoded 5' primer and a J-beta primer mix. TCRdb used MiXCR to reprocess the 5' RACE reads, holding one entry per CDR3 protein. The sample has approximately 810,000 distinct CDR3 sequences; around 34% are singletons. Sequences were obtained from blood. The source of these receptors is a man younger than 35 in good health.

The CDR3 loop reads CASSLHGGTEAFF. The CDR3 DNA is TGTGCCAGCAGTCTTCACGGAGGCACTGAAGCTTTCTTT. The rearrangement links TRBV28 to TRBJ1-1; D is unresolved. V gave up 5 bases and J gave up 4 bases, with 11 bases separating them. The CDR3 contains 13 residues. CDR1 MDHEN and CDR2 SYDVKM come from the germline V gene.

The chain combines TRBV4-3 with TRBJ2-5; 11 positions match TRBD2. Losses at the gene ends were 0 bases for V and 1 base for J; bases not matched to a gene: 10. Germline V CDR1 and CDR2: LGHNA, YSLEER. The CDR3 sequence is 19 residues long. CDR3 coding DNA: TGCGCCAGCAGCCAAGATAAGCCTAGCGGGGGGACCAGCCAAGAGACCCAGTACTTC. Encoded protein: CASSQDKPSGGTSQETQYF.

The V call is TRBV4-3, the J call TRBJ2-5; perhaps TRBD2 as D (5 bases). Germline V lookup: CDR1 LGHNA, CDR2 YSLEER. V lost 3 bases and J lost 4, with 15 bases in between. The length of the CDR3 is 15 residues. CDR3 nucleotide sequence: TGCGCCAGCAGCCAGGCTGCTTTAGCGAGAGAGACCCAGTACTTC. It specifies CASSQAALARETQYF.

The V and J genes are TRBV12-3 or TRBV12-4 and TRBJ2-5; D is perhaps TRBD1 (6 bases). This CDR3 contains 14 residues. V was shortened by 2 bases and J by 11 bases, with 18 bases between the two germline ends. The CDR3 is CASSLQRRGAEQYF. The CDR3, as DNA: TGTGCCAGCAGTTTACAGCGCAGGGGCGCTGAGCAGTACTTC.

This chain connects TRBV20-1 to TRBJ2-5; no clear D gene. The CDR3 length is 10 residues. V was shortened by 4 bases and J by 11 bases, with 11 bases between the two germline ends. Germline CDR1 reads DFQATT; CDR2 reads SNEGSKA (reference sequence). Here the CDR3 DNA reads TGCAGTGCTATCGACCATGAGCAGTACTTC. This sequence encodes CSAIDHEQYF.

There are many counts of this clonotype. The V call is TRBV4-3, the J call TRBJ2-3; weak D call: TRBD2 (5 bases). Trimming took 1 base from V and 0 from J, leaving 11 bases between them. CDR3 size: 16 residues. The germline V gene encodes CDR1 LGHNA and CDR2 YSLEER. The CDR3 sequence: CASSQGSSPSTDTQYF. In nucleotides, the CDR3 is TGCGCCAGCAGCCAAGGATCTAGCCCCAGCACAGATACGCAGTATTTT.

The rearrangement uses TRBV20-1 and TRBJ1-2, with TRBD1 matching over 8 bases. The CDR3 runs to 15 residues. V lost 2 bases to trimming and J lost 4 bases; unmatched junction nucleotides: 9. CDR1 and CDR2 from the germline V gene are DFQATT and SNEGSKA (reference sequence). The CDR3 sequence is CSARKWTGTGYGYTF. The DNA of the CDR3 is TGCAGTGCTAGAAAATGGACAGGGACGGGCTATGGCTACACCTTC.

The chain has TRBV7-2 and TRBJ2-7, with no clear D. Germline values: CDR1 SGHTA, CDR2 FQGNSA. V dropped 5 bases and J dropped 7 bases, with 9 bases sitting between them. The CDR3 contains 11 residues. The CDR3 is CASSTPNEQYF. In DNA, the CDR3 is TGTGCCAGCAGCACCCCCAATGAGCAGTACTTC.

The genes are TRBV27 and TRBJ2-5; tentatively, D is TRBD2 (5 bases). CDR3 length equals 13 residues. The germline V gene encodes CDR1 MNHEY and CDR2 SMNVEV (reference sequence). Trimming shortened V by 9 bases and J by 1 base, and 12 bases separated the two germline ends. The CDR3: CARDGLGQETQYF. DNA for the CDR3: TGTGCCAGGGATGGACTGGGCCAAGAGACCCAGTACTTC.

This clonotype showed up many times. This sequence joins TRBV10-3 and TRBJ2-5; perhaps TRBD2 as D (5 bases). CDR1 and CDR2 (germline): ENHRY, SYGVKD. With 2 bases removed from V and 0 bases from J, the gap between germline ends came to 13 bases. CDR3 length equals 16 residues. CDR3 in amino acids: CAISETASPYQETQYF. The CDR3 DNA reads TGTGCCATCAGTGAGACGGCTAGCCCGTACCAAGAGACCCAGTACTTC.

The rearrangement joins TRBV5-5 to TRBJ2-1; 8 bases match TRBD1. V shed 3 bases and J 4 bases; nucleotides not matched to a gene: 6. CDR1 SGHKS and CDR2 YYEKEE come from the germline V gene (reference sequence). This CDR3 has 15 amino acids. This chain's CDR3 is CASSWGQAEYNEQFF. As DNA, the CDR3 is TGTGCCAGCAGCTGGGGACAGGCGGAATACAATGAGCAGTTCTTC.

This clonotype was seen more than once but under ten times. This sequence joins TRBV6-5 and TRBJ2-3; the D is unclear. V lost 1 base and J lost 2, with 4 bases in between. CDR1 and CDR2 (germline): MNHEY, SVGAGI. The CDR3 runs to 13 residues. The CDR3 protein is CASSYYNTDTQYF. CDR3 nucleotide sequence: TGTGCCAGCAGTTACTATAACACAGATACGCAGTATTTT.

This clonotype has just a few counts. This rearrangement joins TRBV6-1 to TRBJ2-1; 8 bases are shared with TRBD2. The ends lost 5 bases at V and 5 bases at J; junction bases unmatched: 2. In germline, CDR1 is MNHNS, CDR2 SASEGT. There are 13 residues in the CDR3. CDR3 nucleotides: TGTGCCAGCAGTACTAGCGGCAACAATGAGCAGTTCTTC. Translation: CASSTSGNNEQFF.

This clonotype was found many times. The rearrangement joins TRBV4-3 to TRBJ2-3; D is uncertain. This CDR3 is 18 amino acids long. V shed 1 base and J shed 2 bases, with 19 bases lying between them. Germline-derived CDR1 and CDR2 are LGHNA and YSLEER. The CDR3 spells CASSQAFPASRPTDTQYF. The CDR3, as DNA: TGCGCCAGCAGCCAAGCCTTCCCCGCTTCCCGCCCCACAGATACGCAGTATTTT.